A single sample is the source of the 5 T cell receptor beta chains below, sequenced in a study of blood T cells in healthy people across ages. Sample-barcoded 5' priming and a J-beta primer mix drove a second PCR of 7 to 11 cycles. From the 5' RACE reads, TCRdb called clonotypes with MiXCR, one entry per CDR3 protein. The sample carries approximately 1,000,000 distinct CDR3 sequences, 35% to 40% recorded once. Source material: blood. The source is a man in his late teens or twenties in good health.

This chain joins TRBV2 and TRBJ1-4; the match to TRBD1 covers 8 bases. With 7 bases clipped from V and 4 bases from J, the junction kept 8 bases outside the gene matches. The CDR3 totals 15 residues. CDR1 is SNHLY and CDR2 is FYNNEI in the germline V gene. CDR3 in DNA: TGTGCCAGCAACCCTAGGACAGGGCTTAATGAAAAACTGTTTTTT. This sequence encodes CASNPRTGLNEKLFF. Full variable domain (rest looked up from reference TRBV2 and TRBJ1-4): EPEVTQTPSHQVTQMGQEVILRCVPISNHLYFYWYRQILGQKVEFLVSFYNNEISEKSEIFDDQFSVERPDGSNFTLKIRSTKLEDSAMYFCASNPRTGLNEKLFFGSGTQLSVL.

This clonotype came up a few times. The chain combines TRBV7-8 with TRBJ2-3; D possibly uses TRBD1 or TRBD2 (5 bases each). Trimming removed 0 bases at V and 7 bases at J, with 8 bases between. CDR1 SGHVS and CDR2 FQNEAQ come from the germline V gene. The CDR3 spans 13 residues. The CDR3, as DNA: TGTGCCAGCAGCTTAGCGACGGGACATACGCAGTATTTT. It translates to CASSLATGHTQYF.

The gene calls are TRBV12-3 or TRBV12-4 and TRBJ1-2, with D perhaps TRBD1 (5 bases). The CDR3 is made up of 16 amino acids. V dropped 5 bases and J dropped 2 bases, with 18 bases sitting between them. The CDR3 coding sequence is TGTGCCAGCAGTGCCCGCGGGGGGGACCCAAACTATGGCTACACCTTC. It yields the protein CASSARGGDPNYGYTF.

The rearrangement links TRBV5-1 to TRBJ1-1; 9 bases agree with TRBD1. Unmatched junction bases numbered 5, after V lost 2 bases and J lost 3 bases. CDR1 and CDR2 from the germline V gene are SGHRS and YFSETQ. The CDR3 spans 15 residues. The CDR3: CASSFTGGLYTEAFF. The CDR3 nucleotides are TGCGCCAGCAGCTTTACAGGGGGCCTTTACACTGAAGCTTTCTTT.

The table lists this clonotype with a few counts. The gene calls are TRBV10-3 and TRBJ2-5, with D possibly matching TRBD2 (5 bases). V was trimmed by 7 bases and J by 11 bases, leaving 14 bases between them. CDR1 ENHRY and CDR2 SYGVKD come from the germline V gene. This CDR3 is built from 11 residues. CDR3 amino acids: CAITDGWEQYF. DNA of the CDR3: TGTGCCATCACCGACGGTTGGGAGCAGTACTTC.